One and the same sample provided the 7 T cell receptor beta chains below, sequenced in a study of T cells in women clearing cervical HPV infection. Assay: immunoSEQ multiplex PCR; the TCRdb copy retains only in-frame clones and omits some. The sample yields 20,000 to 25,000 clones, of which the top ten take up around 6%. The sequenced sample was blood buffy coat. The receptors come from a woman aged 18 to 75 with a cervical HPV16 infection that either progressed to CIN3+ or cleared (not recorded which).

Worth noting for this clone: The CDR3 end lies 3 residues beyond the end of the read and is filled in from the germline J gene. This sequence joins TRBV10-3 and TRBJ2-3, with TRBD2 matching 14 bases. V shed 6 bases, J shed 4 bases, and the junction held 3 bases outside the gene matches. Germline V gene lookup returns CDR1 ENHRY and CDR2 SYGVKD. There are 15 residues in the CDR3. The CDR3 DNA, read in part, is TGTGCCATCAGACCGGGACTAGCGGGAGCAGATACG. This codes for CAIRPGLAGADT. The complete CDR3 sequence is CAIRPGLAGADTQYF.

With regard to this clone: The read ends 3 residues early relative to the CDR3; the germline J gene fills the gap. The chain uses TRBV30 and TRBJ1-1; 7 bases match TRBD1. Per the germline V gene, CDR1 is GTSNPN and CDR2 is SVGIG (reference sequence). Losses at the gene ends were 3 bases for V and 0 bases for J; bases not matched to a gene: 4. The CDR3 has 14 amino acids. CDR3 residues: CAWSEGQLNTEAFF. CDR3 DNA, as far as it was read: TGTGCCTGGAGCGAGGGACAGCTGAACACTGAA.

Concerning this clone: With the read ending 3 residues before the CDR3 end, the germline J gene is used to fill in that end. V is TRBV12-3 or TRBV12-4 and J is TRBJ2-3, with 8 positions matching TRBD2. The CDR3 length is 17 residues. With 2 bases clipped from V and 2 bases from J, the junction kept 9 bases outside the gene matches. CDR3 bases read: TGTGCCAGCAGTTTACGGCTAGCGGGTGTACACACAGATACG. This sequence encodes CASSLRLAGVHTDT. The whole CDR3 protein reads CASSLRLAGVHTDTQYF.

Concerning this clone: The read falls 3 residues short of the CDR3 end, and the missing part is taken from the germline J gene. The chain employs TRBV10-2 and TRBJ2-7; possible D gene TRBD2, 6 bases. CDR1 is WSHSY and CDR2 is SAAADI in the germline V gene. The CDR3 sequence is 18 residues long. V lost 6 bases to trimming and J lost 2 bases, with 26 bases between them. The CDR3 bases that were read are TGCGCCAGCAGCTACCGGGAACCCAGCACCCCGGGGGCCTACGAG. Amino acids: CASSYREPSTPGAYE. In full, the CDR3 is CASSYREPSTPGAYEQYF.

Note on this clone: The read finishes 3 residues shy of the CDR3 end, and the germline J gene is used to complete it. The V and J genes are TRBV7-6 and TRBJ1-6; TRBD1 aligns across 9 bases. Looked up from germline, CDR1 is SGHVS and CDR2 is FNYEAQ. J lost 5 bases, V lost 1 base, and 0 bases had no gene match. CDR3 size: 15 residues. The CDR3 bases that were read are TGTGCCAGCAGCTTAGGGACAGGGGATAATTCACCC. Translation: CASSLGTGDNSP. Given in full, the CDR3 is CASSLGTGDNSPLHF.

As to this clone: The sequence runs out 3 residues before the end of the CDR3; the remainder is reconstructed from the germline J gene. The rearrangement joins TRBV14 to TRBJ1-1, with no clear D. Germline V CDR1 and CDR2: SGHDN, FVKESK. The CDR3 loop spans 12 amino acids. The germline V and J ends were trimmed by 4 bases and 2 bases, with 5 bases remaining between them. CDR3 DNA (partial): TGTGCCAGCAGCCCTTTAAACACTGAA. Translating it yields CASSPLNTE. The CDR3 in its entirety is CASSPLNTEAFF.

Remarks on this clone: The CDR3 is cut off 3 residues early in the read; its end comes from the germline J gene. This sequence joins TRBV12-3 or TRBV12-4 and TRBJ2-3, with D hard to call. The CDR3 has 14 residues. The ends were cut back, 2 bases at V and 4 bases at J, with 10 bases in the middle. This chain's CDR3 is CASSLSAFADTQYF. The sequenced CDR3 bases are TGTGCCAGCAGTTTAAGCGCATTCGCAGATACG.